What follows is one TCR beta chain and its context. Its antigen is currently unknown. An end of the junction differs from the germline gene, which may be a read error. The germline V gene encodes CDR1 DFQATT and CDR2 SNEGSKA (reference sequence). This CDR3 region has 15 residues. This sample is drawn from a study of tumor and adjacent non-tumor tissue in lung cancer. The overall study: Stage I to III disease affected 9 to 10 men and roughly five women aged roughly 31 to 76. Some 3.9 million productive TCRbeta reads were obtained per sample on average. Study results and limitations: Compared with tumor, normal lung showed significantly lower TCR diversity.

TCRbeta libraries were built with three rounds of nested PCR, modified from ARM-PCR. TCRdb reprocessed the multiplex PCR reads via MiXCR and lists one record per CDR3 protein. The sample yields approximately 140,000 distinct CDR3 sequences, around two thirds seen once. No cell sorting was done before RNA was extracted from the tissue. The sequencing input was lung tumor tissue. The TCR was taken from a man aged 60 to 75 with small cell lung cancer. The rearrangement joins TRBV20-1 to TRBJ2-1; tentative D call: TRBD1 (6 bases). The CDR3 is CSASRQESSYNKQFF. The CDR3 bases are TGCAGTGCCTCCCGACAGGAGAGCTCCTACAATAAGCAATTCTTC.